The 11 T cell receptor beta chains in this list originate from one sample, sequenced in a study of cytomegalovirus exposure and HLA in healthy donors. Vbeta (60) and Jbeta (13) primers were used in the PCR. Profiling relied on immunoSEQ multiplex PCR, and the TCRdb table lists in-frame clones only, not all of them. The repertoire holds over 75,000 clones, with 80% to 90% as singletons. Sequenced sample: PBMCs. The receptor set was obtained from a man aged 25-40 years in good health and CMV-seropositive.

The chain uses TRBV6-5 and TRBJ2-3, with 9 bases identical to TRBD2. Germline trimming cut 0 bases from V and 1 base from J; bases unmatched to any gene: 2. Germline V lookup: CDR1 MNHEY, CDR2 SVGAGI. The CDR3 is 16 residues long. CDR3 protein: CASSYSLAGGTDTQYF. DNA of the CDR3: TGTGCCAGCAGTTACTCCTTAGCGGGAGGCACAGATACGCAGTATTTT.

This chain uses TRBV9 with TRBJ2-1; 8 nucleotides match TRBD2. Unmatched junction bases numbered 10, after V lost 0 bases and J lost 8 bases. Germline CDR1 and CDR2: SGDLS and YYNGEE. This CDR3 comprises 16 residues. The CDR3 here is CASSVGGFLSGDEQFF. CDR3 in DNA: TGTGCCAGCAGCGTAGGTGGATTTCTTAGCGGGGATGAGCAGTTCTTC.

This clone was seen only once. V is TRBV7-2 and J is TRBJ2-5; D might be TRBD2 (6 bases). V lost 7 bases and J lost 8, with 17 bases in between. Germline V CDR1 and CDR2: SGHTA, FQGNSA. The CDR3 spans 13 residues. The CDR3 reads CASTPSGAGTQYF. CDR3 bases: TGTGCCAGCACGCCGAGTGGAGCGGGTACCCAGTACTTC.

The V and J genes are TRBV19 and TRBJ1-4, with 8 bases that match TRBD1. In germline, CDR1 is LNHDA, CDR2 SQIVND (reference sequence). The length of the CDR3 is 16 residues. V gave up 5 bases and J gave up 5 bases; unmatched junction bases: 10. DNA for the CDR3: TGTGCCAGTAGTCCGGGGACAGGACCTCTCAATGAAAAACTGTTTTTT. It encodes CASSPGTGPLNEKLFF.

The chain uses TRBV29-1 and TRBJ2-7, with TRBD1 matching 12 bases. The CDR3 is made up of 14 amino acids. The trim removed 6 bases at V and 4 bases at J, leaving 7 bases unmatched. Germline V gene lookup returns CDR1 SQVTM and CDR2 ANQGSEA. DNA of the CDR3: TGCAGCGTGGGACAGGGGGCGGGAGGTTACGAGCAGTACTTC. Translation gives CSVGQGAGGYEQYF.

The chain combines TRBV29-1 with TRBJ1-1, with D perhaps TRBD1 (6 bases). The V and J ends lost 5 bases and 5 bases respectively, with 15 bases between them. This CDR3 is 13 amino acids long. Per the germline V gene, CDR1 is SQVTM and CDR2 is ANQGSEA. The CDR3 DNA reads TGCAGCGTTCGGGGGGGCGGCCAAACTGAAGCTTTCTTT. Translation: CSVRGGGQTEAFF. The full variable domain, completed using reference TRBV29-1 and TRBJ1-1, is SAVISQKPSRDICQRGTSLTIQCQVDSQVTMMFWYRQQPGQSLTLIATANQGSEATYESGFVIDKFPISRPNLTFSTLTVSNMSPEDSSIYLCSVRGGGQTEAFFGQGTRLTVV.

The rearrangement links TRBV10-3 to TRBJ2-7; 12 bases match TRBD2. CDR1 is ENHRY and CDR2 is SYGVKD in the germline V gene. Trimming at V came to 10 bases and at J to 2 bases, leaving 15 bases not matched to a gene. CDR3 length equals 17 residues. The CDR3 here is CATQSPGTSGFPYEQYF. The CDR3 DNA is TGTGCCACCCAAAGCCCCGGGACTAGCGGGTTTCCCTACGAGCAGTACTTC.

The chain is built from TRBV30 and TRBJ1-5, with 7 nucleotides matching TRBD1. V shed 0 bases, J shed 6 bases, and the junction held 11 bases outside the gene matches. CDR3 size: 16 residues. Per germline, CDR1 GTSNPN and CDR2 SVGIG (reference sequence). The CDR3 DNA is TGTGCCTGGAGTGTATCCGGGACAGTCTTAACTCAGCCCCAGCATTTT. Translated: CAWSVSGTVLTQPQHF.

V gene TRBV15 combines with J gene TRBJ2-7; D may be TRBD1 (6 bases). V gave up 2 bases and J gave up 5 bases, with 16 bases separating them. The CDR3 consists of 15 residues. From germline, CDR1 is LNHNV and CDR2 YYDKDF (reference sequence). This CDR3 reads CATSRTGLVFNEQYF. In nucleotides, the CDR3 is TGTGCCACCAGCAGAACAGGGTTGGTTTTTAACGAGCAGTACTTC.

This chain connects TRBV29-1 to TRBJ1-2; a weak D match, TRBD1 (6 bases). The germline gives CDR1 SQVTM, CDR2 ANQGSEA. The ends were cut back, 3 bases at V and 8 bases at J, with 13 bases in the middle. The CDR3 runs to 12 residues. The CDR3 DNA is TGCAGCGTTGAGATGGACAGAAGGGGCTACACCTTC. It yields the protein CSVEMDRRGYTF.

This clone has only a few counts. The chain employs TRBV5-1 and TRBJ2-7; D is possibly TRBD1 (5 bases). CDR1 is SGHRS and CDR2 is YFSETQ in the germline V gene. CDR3 length: 11 residues. V dropped 6 bases and J dropped 6 bases, with 10 bases sitting between them. CDR3 bases: TGCGCCAGCAACCTAGGGGTCGAGCAGTACTTC. Its protein product is CASNLGVEQYF. The full variable domain, its missing parts supplied by reference TRBV5-1 and TRBJ2-7, is KAGVTQTPRYLIKTRGQQVTLSCSPISGHRSVSWYQQTPGQGLQFLFEYFSETQRNKGNFPGRFSGRQFSNSRSEMNVSTLELGDSALYLCASNLGVEQYFGPGTRLTVT.